This entry describes one T cell receptor beta chain. Antigen specificity is unknown. The sample comes from a study of blood T cells in healthy people across ages. The donors, all healthy, were Caucasians living in Russia, aged 6 to 90. Points from the study as a whole: TCR beta diversity was tightly associated with the proportion of naive T cells.

Germline values: CDR1 LGHNA, CDR2 YNFKEQ. V lost 0 bases, J lost 6 bases, and 12 bases lay in between. The CDR3 runs 15 residues. Primers used in a second PCR of roughly 7 to 12 cycles were a sample-barcoded 5' primer and a J-beta primer mix. TCRdb analysed the 5' RACE reads with MiXCR anew, one entry per CDR3 protein. Seen here are 1,500,000 or so distinct CDR3 sequences, 45% to 70% observed once, and the top ten hold 5.5% to 8%. The chain combines TRBV4-2 with TRBJ2-1; D is possibly TRBD1 (5 bases). This TCR was recovered from a man in his late teens or twenties in good health. The sample was blood. CDR3 amino acids: CASSQDRGSRNEQFF. The CDR3 bases are TGTGCCAGCAGCCAAGATAGGGGCAGCCGCAATGAGCAGTTCTTC.